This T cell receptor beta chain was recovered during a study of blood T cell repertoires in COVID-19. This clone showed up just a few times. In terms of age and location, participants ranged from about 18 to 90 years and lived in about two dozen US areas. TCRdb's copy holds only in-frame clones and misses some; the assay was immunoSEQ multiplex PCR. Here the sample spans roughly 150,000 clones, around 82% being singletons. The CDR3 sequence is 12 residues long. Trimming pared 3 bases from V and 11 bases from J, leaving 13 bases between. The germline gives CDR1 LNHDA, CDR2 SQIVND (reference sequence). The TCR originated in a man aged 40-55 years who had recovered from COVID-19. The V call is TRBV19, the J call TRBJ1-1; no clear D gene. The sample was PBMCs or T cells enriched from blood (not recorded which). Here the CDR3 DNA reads TGTGCCAGTAGTATTGCGGGGAGCTGGGCTTTCTTT. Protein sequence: CASSIAGSWAFF.